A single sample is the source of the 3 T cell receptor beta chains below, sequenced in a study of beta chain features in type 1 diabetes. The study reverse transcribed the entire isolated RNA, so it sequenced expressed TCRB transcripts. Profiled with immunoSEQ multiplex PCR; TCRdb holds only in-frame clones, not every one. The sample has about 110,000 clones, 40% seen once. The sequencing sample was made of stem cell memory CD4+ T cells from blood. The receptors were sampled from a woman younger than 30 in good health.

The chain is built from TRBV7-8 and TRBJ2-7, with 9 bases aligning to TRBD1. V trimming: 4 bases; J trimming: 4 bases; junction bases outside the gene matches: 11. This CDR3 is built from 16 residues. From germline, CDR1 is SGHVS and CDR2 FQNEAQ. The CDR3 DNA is TGTGCCAGCAGCTCAGTCACCGGGACAGGGTCTTACGAGCAGTACTTC. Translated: CASSSVTGTGSYEQYF.

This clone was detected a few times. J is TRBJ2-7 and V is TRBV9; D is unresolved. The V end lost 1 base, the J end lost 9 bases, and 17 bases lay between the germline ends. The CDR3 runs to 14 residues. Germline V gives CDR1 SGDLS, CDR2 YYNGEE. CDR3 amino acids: CASSVSPLASGQYF. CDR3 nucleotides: TGTGCCAGCAGCGTATCTCCCTTAGCCAGTGGGCAGTACTTC.

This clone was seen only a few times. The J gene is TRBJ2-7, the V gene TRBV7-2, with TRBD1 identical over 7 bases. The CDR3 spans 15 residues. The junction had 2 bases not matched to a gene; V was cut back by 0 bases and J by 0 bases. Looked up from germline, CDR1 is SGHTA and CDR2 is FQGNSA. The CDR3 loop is CASSLAGTDSYEQYF. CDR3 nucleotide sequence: TGTGCCAGCAGCTTAGCCGGGACAGACTCCTACGAGCAGTACTTC.